This TCR beta chain was sequenced in a study of blood T cell repertoires in COVID-19. Study-wide background: Sites in the United States, Italy and Spain provided acute and convalescent COVID-19 samples. PBMCs, B-cell-depleted T cells, or T cells provided the cDNA or gDNA that made up the material.

A single count supports this clone. The CDR3 is 15 residues long. The germline CDR1 and CDR2 sequences are SGHTA and FQGTGA. Deletions cut 2 bases from V and 2 bases from J, with 11 bases between. Original analysis: Estimation of nucleated cell counts relied on the amplification of reference gene primers. Here immunoSEQ multiplex PCR was the method, and the copy in TCRdb shows in-frame clones only, minus some. The DNA gave D and trimming, while V, J and clone size come from that table. The sample records 57,000 or so clones, 75% to 80% being singletons. Sequences were obtained from peripheral blood. V and J are TRBV7-3 and TRBJ2-3; D is perhaps TRBD2 (6 bases). The TCR was taken from a man aged 45 to 65 with active or convalescent COVID-19. DNA for the CDR3: TGTGCCAGCAGCTTAGGGGCGGGGCCCACAGATACGCAGTATTTT. Amino acid sequence: CASSLGAGPTDTQYF.